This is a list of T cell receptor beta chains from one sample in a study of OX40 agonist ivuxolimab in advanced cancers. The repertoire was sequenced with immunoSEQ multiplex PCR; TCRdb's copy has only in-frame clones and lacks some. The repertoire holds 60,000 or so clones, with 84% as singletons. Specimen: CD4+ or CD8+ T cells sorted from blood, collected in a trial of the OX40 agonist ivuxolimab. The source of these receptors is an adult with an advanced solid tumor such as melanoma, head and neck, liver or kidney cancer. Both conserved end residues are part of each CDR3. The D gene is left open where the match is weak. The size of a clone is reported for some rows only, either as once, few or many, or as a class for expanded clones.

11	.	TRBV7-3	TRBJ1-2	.	TGTGCCAGCCTCAGGGGAACGGGCTACACCTTC	CASLRGTGYTF
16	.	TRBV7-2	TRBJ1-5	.	TGTGCCAGCAGCTTAGGGACATCAATCCGCGGACAGCCCCAGCATTTT	CASSLGTSIRGQPQHF
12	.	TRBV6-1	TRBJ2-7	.	TGTGCCACCCGGAGAGGACCTTACGAGCAGTACTTC	CATRRGPYEQYF
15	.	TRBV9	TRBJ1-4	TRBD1	TGTGCCAGCAGCCCGGGGACAGGTCCGATATGGGGACTGTTTTTT	CASSPGTGPIWGLFF
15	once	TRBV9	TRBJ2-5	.	TGTGCCAGCAGCGTAGCCCCAGAAAACCAAGAGACCCAGTACTTC	CASSVAPENQETQYF
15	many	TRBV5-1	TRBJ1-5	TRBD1	TGCGCCAGCAGCTTGGAAGGGACAGGCAATCAGCCCCAGCATTTT	CASSLEGTGNQPQHF
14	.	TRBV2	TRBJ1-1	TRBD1	TGTGCCAGCGGAGGGACAGACGTAAACACTGAAGCTTTCTTT	CASGGTDVNTEAFF
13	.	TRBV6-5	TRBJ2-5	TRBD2	TGTGCCAGCAGCTGGACTAGCCAAGAGACCCAGTACTTC	CASSWTSQETQYF
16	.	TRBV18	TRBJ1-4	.	TGTGCCAGCTCACCAAGGCAGGGCACAACTAATGAAAAACTGTTTTTT	CASSPRQGTTNEKLFF
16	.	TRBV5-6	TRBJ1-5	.	TGTGCCAGCAGCTTGGGGATGACACCAAGCAATCAGCCCCAGCATTTT	CASSLGMTPSNQPQHF
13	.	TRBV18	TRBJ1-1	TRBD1	TGTGCCAGCTCGCAGGGGGCGAACACTGAAGCTTTCTTT	CASSQGANTEAFF
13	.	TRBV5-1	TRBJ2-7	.	TGCGCCAGCAGCGAAGGACTGGCCTACGAGCAGTACTTC	CASSEGLAYEQYF
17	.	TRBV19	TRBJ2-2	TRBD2	TGTGCCAGTAGTATAGATCTGGGAGGGACGAACACCGGGGAGCTGTTTTTT	CASSIDLGGTNTGELFF
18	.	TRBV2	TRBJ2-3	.	TGTGCCAGCACCCCCTTTTGGGGTCCTACACTTGCATCGGATACGCAGTATTTT	CASTPFWGPTLASDTQYF
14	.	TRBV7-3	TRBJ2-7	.	TGTGCCAGCACTTCGGCGGAGAGCACCTACGAGCAGTACTTC	CASTSAESTYEQYF
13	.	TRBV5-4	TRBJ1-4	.	TGTGCCAGCAGCATAAACAGCGGTGAAAAACTGTTTTTT	CASSINSGEKLFF
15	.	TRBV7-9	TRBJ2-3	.	TGTGCCAGCAGCACGGACAAGGAGAGAACAGATACGCAGTATTTT	CASSTDKERTDTQYF
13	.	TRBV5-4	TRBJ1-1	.	TGTGCCAGCAGCTCGACTCAGAACACTGAAGCTTTCTTT	CASSSTQNTEAFF
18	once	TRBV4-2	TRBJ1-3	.	TGTGCCAGCAGCCAAGATACGACAATGGGAGCTGTGGGAAACACCATATATTTT	CASSQDTTMGAVGNTIYF
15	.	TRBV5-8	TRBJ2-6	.	TGTGCCAGCAGGAAAATACGCTCTGGGGCCAACGTCCTGACTTTC	CASRKIRSGANVLTF
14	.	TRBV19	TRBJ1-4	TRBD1	TGTGCCAGCCGGGACAGCACCTCTAATGAAAAACTGTTTTTT	CASRDSTSNEKLFF
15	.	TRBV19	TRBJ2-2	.	TGTGCCAGTAGTATAAGGTTGGTGGAGACCGGGGAGCTGTTTTTT	CASSIRLVETGELFF
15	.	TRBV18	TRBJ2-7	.	TGTGCCAGCTCACGAGGGGGGCTCGCTCCCTACGAGCAGTACTTC	CASSRGGLAPYEQYF
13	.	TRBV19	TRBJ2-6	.	TGTGCCAGTAGTTCGTCTGGGGCCAACGTCCTGACTTTC	CASSSSGANVLTF
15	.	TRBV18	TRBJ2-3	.	TGTGCCAGCTCACGGATGGCTACAGGGACAGATACGCAGTATTTT	CASSRMATGTDTQYF
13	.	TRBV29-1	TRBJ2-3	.	TGCAGCGCTGGACACGATCCCACAGATACGCAGTATTTT	CSAGHDPTDTQYF
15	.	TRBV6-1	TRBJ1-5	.	TGTGCCAGCAGTACCCTTTCTAGGTTTGATCAGCCCCAGCATTTT	CASSTLSRFDQPQHF
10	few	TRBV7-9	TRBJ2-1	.	TGTGCCAGCAGCTTAGGACTACCTATCTTC	CASSLGLPIF
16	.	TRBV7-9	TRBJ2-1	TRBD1	TGTGCCAGCAGCTTAGTTGCACAAACAGGGGGCGATGAGCAGTTCTTC	CASSLVAQTGGDEQFF
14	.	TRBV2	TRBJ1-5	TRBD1	TGTGCCAGCAGTGAAAACAGGGGCCGGCAGCCCCAGCATTTT	CASSENRGRQPQHF
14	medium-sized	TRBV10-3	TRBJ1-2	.	TGTGCCATCAGTGAACAGGGAGTCAACTATGGCTACACCTTC	CAISEQGVNYGYTF
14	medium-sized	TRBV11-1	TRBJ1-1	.	TGTGCCAGCAGCTTAGGAGGAGTGAACACTGAAGCTTTCTTT	CASSLGGVNTEAFF
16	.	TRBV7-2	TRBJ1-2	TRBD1	TGTGCCAGCAGCTCCCGGACAGGCCCGGGGAACTATGGCTACACCTTC	CASSSRTGPGNYGYTF
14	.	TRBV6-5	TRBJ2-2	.	TGTGCCAGCAGGGGGGCGAGAATAACCGGGGAGCTGTTTTTT	CASRGARITGELFF
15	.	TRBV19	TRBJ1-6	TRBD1	TGTGCCAGTAGTCTGGGGACAGCCCATAATTCACCCCTCCACTTT	CASSLGTAHNSPLHF
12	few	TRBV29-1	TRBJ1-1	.	TGCAGCGTTGAAGAGGACGGAACTGAAGCTTTCTTT	CSVEEDGTEAFF
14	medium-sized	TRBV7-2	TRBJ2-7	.	TGTGCCAGCAGCTTAAGTCCGGTGACTGGTGAGCAGTACTTC	CASSLSPVTGEQYF
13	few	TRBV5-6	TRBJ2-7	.	TGTGCCAGCAGCTTGGTCGGCTCCTACGAGCAGTACTTC	CASSLVGSYEQYF
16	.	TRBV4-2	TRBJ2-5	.	TGTGCCAGCAGCCTAGACTCTCCAGGGGATAAGGAGACCCAGTACTTC	CASSLDSPGDKETQYF
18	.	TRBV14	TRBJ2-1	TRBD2	TGTGCCAGCAGCCAAGATGAGTTCGCGGGGGGCCTGAGGGATGAGCAGTTCTTC	CASSQDEFAGGLRDEQFF
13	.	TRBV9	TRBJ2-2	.	TGTGCCAGCAGTAGACAGAACACCGGGGAGCTGTTTTTT	CASSRQNTGELFF
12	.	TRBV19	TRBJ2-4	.	TGTGCCAGTAGTATTCCAGGGTACATTCAGTACTTC	CASSIPGYIQYF
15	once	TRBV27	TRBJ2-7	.	TGTGCCAGTAGAACCGGGCCTCGGGCCGGGGACGAGCAGTACTTC	CASRTGPRAGDEQYF